A selection of T cell receptor beta chains follows, all from one sample in a study of MAIT cells during Salmonella Paratyphi A infection. MiXCR was run by TCRdb on the 5' RACE reads, yielding one entry per CDR3 protein. The repertoire includes around 900 distinct CDR3 sequences, roughly 23% of them detected once, and roughly 59% sits in the top ten. Sequencing was performed on MAIT cells from blood, taken at the first sampling point of the challenge study. Every receptor here comes from a person aged 18 to 70 who was deliberately infected with Salmonella Paratyphi A in a paratyphoid fever challenge study. Each CDR3 is given with its conserved first and last residue. D genes are given only for firm matches. Expanded clones get a size class; other rows say once, few or many, or leave the size out.

j_call	d_call	v_call	clone_size	cdr3_aa	cdr3_nt
TRBJ2-5	TRBD1	TRBV4-3	-	CASSQGQGDQETQYF	TGCGCCAGCAGCCAAGGTCAGGGGGACCAAGAGACCCAGTACTTC
TRBJ1-1	-	TRBV20-1	medium-sized	CSAGGGRDTEAFF	TGCAGTGCCGGTGGGGGAAGAGACACTGAAGCTTTCTTT
TRBJ2-7	-	TRBV20-1	-	CSARGQRSSYEQYF	TGCAGTGCTAGAGGCCAGCGGAGCTCCTACGAGCAGTACTTC
TRBJ1-6	TRBD1	TRBV20-1	few	CSARDIYRGDNSPLHF	TGCAGTGCTAGAGATATATACAGGGGCGATAATTCACCCCTCCACTTT
TRBJ2-1	TRBD2	TRBV10-3	-	CAISESTSGTYNEQFF	TGTGCCATCAGTGAGTCGACTAGCGGAACCTACAATGAGCAGTTCTTC
TRBJ2-2	TRBD2	TRBV6-2/TRBV6-3	-	CASSYTREAGELFF	TGTGCCAGCAGTTACACCCGGGAGGCCGGGGAGCTGTTTTTT
TRBJ1-1	-	TRBV20-1	-	CSASPFETGNTEAFF	TGCAGTGCTAGTCCCTTCGAGACAGGGAACACTGAAGCTTTCTTT
TRBJ2-3	TRBD1	TRBV6-4	-	CASSAGTGGADTQYF	TGTGCCAGCAGTGCCGGGACAGGGGGCGCAGATACGCAGTATTTT
TRBJ2-3	TRBD1	TRBV6-5	-	CASSYGTGETDTQYF	TGTGCCAGCAGTTACGGGACAGGGGAAACAGATACGCAGTATTTT
TRBJ2-6	-	TRBV6-5	few	CASSYNPGSGANVLTF	TGTGCCAGCAGTTACAACCCAGGGTCTGGGGCCAACGTCCTGACTTTC
TRBJ2-2	TRBD2	TRBV29-1	-	CSVEEGKREVGTGELFF	TGCAGCGTTGAAGAAGGGAAGCGGGAGGTCGGCACCGGGGAGCTGTTTTTT
TRBJ2-2	-	TRBV24-1	few	CATSDSGLDTGELFF	TGTGCCACCAGTGATTCAGGGTTGGACACCGGGGAGCTGTTTTTT
TRBJ2-7	TRBD1	TRBV7-2	few	CASSLGPRGLYEQYF	TGTGCCAGCAGCTTAGGGCCCAGGGGGCTCTACGAGCAGTACTTC
TRBJ2-7	-	TRBV20-1	-	CSARAEGELNEQYF	TGCAGTGCTAGGGCCGAGGGCGAATTGAACGAGCAGTACTTC
TRBJ2-7	-	TRBV24-1	few	CATKEGGDSTEQYF	TGTGCCACCAAGGAAGGGGGAGACAGTACCGAGCAGTACTTC
TRBJ1-6	-	TRBV20-1	few	CSAREGGQGDYSPLHF	TGCAGTGCTAGAGAGGGGGGCCAGGGCGATTATTCACCCCTCCACTTT